This T cell receptor (beta chain) was identified during a study of shared clonotypes between healthy human individuals. Overall study findings and caveats: Generally, estimated richness proved larger in naive subsets than it did in memory subsets. With few donors, the genetic and exposure-history diversity represented was limited. A handful of donors shared approximately 5% of their naive CD4 clonotypes.

About this clone itself: Antigen specificity is unknown. Other DNA sequences within the sample encode an identical CDR3.

Both subsets, CD45RA+ naive and CD45RA-negative memory, were split from the CD4+ cells. The repertoire was sequenced with immunoSEQ multiplex PCR; TCRdb's copy has only in-frame clones and lacks some. Of around 990,000 clones listed, 77% are singletons. The CDR3 covers 13 residues. Germline CDR1 and CDR2: SGHTA and FQGNSA. V lost 2 bases and J lost 5, with 9 bases in between. The chain combines TRBV7-2 with TRBJ1-1; D gene ambiguous. The TCR comes from a young man in good health. Some clones in this sample may be carry-over from other donors' samples. The sample was memory CD4+ T cells from PBMCs. Subset indicated: CD45RA-negative fraction. The CDR3 DNA follows: TGTGCCAGCAGCTTAAGAGGAAGGACTGAAGCTTTCTTT. Protein: CASSLRGRTEAFF.